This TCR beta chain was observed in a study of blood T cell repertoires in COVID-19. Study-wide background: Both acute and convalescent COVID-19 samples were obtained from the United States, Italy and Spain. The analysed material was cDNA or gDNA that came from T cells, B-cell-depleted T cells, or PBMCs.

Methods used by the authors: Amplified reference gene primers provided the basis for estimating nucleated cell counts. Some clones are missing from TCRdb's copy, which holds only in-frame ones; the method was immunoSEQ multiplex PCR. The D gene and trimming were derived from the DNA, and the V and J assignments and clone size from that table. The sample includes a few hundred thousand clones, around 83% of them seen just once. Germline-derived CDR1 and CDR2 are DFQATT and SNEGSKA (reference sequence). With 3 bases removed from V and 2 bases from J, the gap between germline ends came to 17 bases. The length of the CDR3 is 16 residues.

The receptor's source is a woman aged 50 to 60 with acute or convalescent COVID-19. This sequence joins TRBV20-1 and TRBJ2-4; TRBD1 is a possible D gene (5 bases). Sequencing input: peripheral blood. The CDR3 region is CSASSRTKDTKNIQYF. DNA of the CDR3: TGCAGTGCTAGTAGTCGGACAAAAGACACCAAAAACATTCAGTACTTC.